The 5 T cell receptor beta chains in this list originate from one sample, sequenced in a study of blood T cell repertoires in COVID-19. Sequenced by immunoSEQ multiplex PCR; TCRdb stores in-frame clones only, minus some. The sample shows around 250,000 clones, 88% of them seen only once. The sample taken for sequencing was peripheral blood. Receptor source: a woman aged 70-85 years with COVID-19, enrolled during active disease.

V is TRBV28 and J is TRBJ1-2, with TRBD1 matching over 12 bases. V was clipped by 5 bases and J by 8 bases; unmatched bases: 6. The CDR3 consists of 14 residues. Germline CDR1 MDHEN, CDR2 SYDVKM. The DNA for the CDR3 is TGTGCCAGCAGTCTCGGGACAGGGGGCTTCGGCTACACCTTC. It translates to CASSLGTGGFGYTF.

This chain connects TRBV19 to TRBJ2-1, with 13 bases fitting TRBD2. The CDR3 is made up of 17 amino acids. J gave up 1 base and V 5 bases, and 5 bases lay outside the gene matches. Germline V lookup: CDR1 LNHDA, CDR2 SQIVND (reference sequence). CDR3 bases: TGTGCCAGTAGTGTCGGGACTAGCGGGAAATCCTACAATGAGCAGTTCTTC. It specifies CASSVGTSGKSYNEQFF.

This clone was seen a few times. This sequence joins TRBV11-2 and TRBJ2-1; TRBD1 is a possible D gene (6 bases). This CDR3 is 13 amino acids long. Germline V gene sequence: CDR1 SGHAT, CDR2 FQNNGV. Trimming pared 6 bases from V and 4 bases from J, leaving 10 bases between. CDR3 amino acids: CASSSGQYNEQFF. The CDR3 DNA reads TGTGCCAGCAGTTCCGGACAGTACAATGAGCAGTTCTTC.

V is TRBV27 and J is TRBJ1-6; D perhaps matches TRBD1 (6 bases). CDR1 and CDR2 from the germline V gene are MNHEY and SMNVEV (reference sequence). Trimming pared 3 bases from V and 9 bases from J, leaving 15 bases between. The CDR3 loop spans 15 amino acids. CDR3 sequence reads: CASSLRDNWSSPLHF. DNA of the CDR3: TGTGCCAGCAGTTTGAGGGACAACTGGAGTTCACCCCTCCACTTT.

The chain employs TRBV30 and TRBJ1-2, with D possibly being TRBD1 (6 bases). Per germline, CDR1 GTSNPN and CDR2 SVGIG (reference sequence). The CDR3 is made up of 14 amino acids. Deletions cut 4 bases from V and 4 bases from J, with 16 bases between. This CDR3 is CAWTTQGGIYGYTF. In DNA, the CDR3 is TGTGCCTGGACGACACAGGGAGGGATCTATGGCTACACCTTC. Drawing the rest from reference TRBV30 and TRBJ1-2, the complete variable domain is SQTIHQWPATLVQPVGSPLSLECTVEGTSNPNLYWYRQAAGRGLQLLFYSVGIGQISSEVPQNLSASRPQDRQFILSSKKLLLSDSGFYLCAWTTQGGIYGYTFGSGTRLTVV.